What follows are 24 T cell receptor beta chains derived from one specimen sequenced in a study of shared clonotypes between healthy human individuals. Data came from immunoSEQ multiplex PCR; TCRdb stores just in-frame clones and leaves some out. The table lists about 580,000 clones, nearly 98% of them singletons, with 0.3% in the top ten. Naive CD8 cells lacked CD45RO and underwent positive selection for CCR7, leaving out terminally differentiated effector memory CD45RA+ cells. Sequencing used naive CD8+ T cells sorted from blood. The receptors were gathered from a man aged 25-45 years in good health.

The chain combines TRBV21-1 with TRBJ1-5. TRBV21-1 is a pseudogene locus. The CDR3 sequence is 11 residues long. The CDR3 region is CASSTPMPQHF. For the CDR3, the DNA is TGTGCCAGCAGCACGCCTATGCCCCAGCATTTT.

This sequence joins TRBV11-2 and TRBJ2-3, with 10 bases fitting TRBD2. The germline V gene encodes CDR1 SGHAT and CDR2 FQNNGV. The CDR3 sequence is 18 residues long. The J segment lost 2 bases and the V segment lost 3 bases, leaving 11 bases of the junction unmatched. The CDR3 reads CASSFRLAGEVNTDTQYF. Here the CDR3 DNA reads TGTGCCAGCAGCTTCCGGCTAGCGGGAGAGGTGAACACAGATACGCAGTATTTT. Looking up the rest from reference TRBV11-2 and TRBJ2-3 gives the full variable domain: EAGVAQSPRYKIIEKRQSVAFWCNPISGHATLYWYQQILGQGPKLLIQFQNNGVVDDSQLPKDRFSAERLKGVDSTLKIQPAKLEDSAVYLCASSFRLAGEVNTDTQYFGPGTRLTVL.

This clone was counted a single time. The chain joins TRBV6-5 to TRBJ2-1; D gene ambiguous. The germline gives CDR1 MNHEY, CDR2 SVGAGI. This CDR3 has 15 residues. Deletions cut 5 bases from V and 0 bases from J, with 11 bases between. The chain's CDR3 is CASSPGSSSYNEQFF. In DNA form, the CDR3 reads TGTGCCAGCAGTCCCGGCAGCAGCTCCTACAATGAGCAGTTCTTC.

The chain couples TRBV14 to TRBJ2-1, with 8 bases lining up with TRBD2. Unmatched junction bases numbered 2, after V lost 1 base and J lost 3 bases. Germline V gene data show CDR1 as SGHDN and CDR2 as FVKESK. The CDR3 length is 15 residues. The CDR3 region has the DNA TGTGCCAGCAGCCAAGGACTAGCGCACTACAATGAGCAGTTCTTC. The encoded protein is CASSQGLAHYNEQFF. The full variable domain, rest sourced from reference TRBV14 and TRBJ2-1, is EAGVTQFPSHSVIEKGQTVTLRCDPISGHDNLYWYRRVMGKEIKFLLHFVKESKQDESGMPNNRFLAERTGGTYSTLKVQPAELEDSGVYFCASSQGLAHYNEQFFGPGTRLTVL.

The CDR3 here is CSVPVGLAGGPGNEQFF. The CDR3, as DNA: TGCAGCGTTCCCGTTGGACTAGCGGGAGGGCCTGGCAATGAGCAGTTCTTC. The chain is built from TRBV29-1 and TRBJ2-1; 15 bases fit TRBD2. Germline trimming cut 5 bases from V and 6 bases from J; bases unmatched to any gene: 11. Germline assignment: CDR1 SQVTM and CDR2 ANQGSEA. This CDR3 region has 17 residues.

As for this clone: The sample has other DNA sequences that encode this CDR3 too. The chain employs TRBV10-3 and TRBJ2-5, with unresolved D. V dropped 3 bases and J dropped 2 bases, with 1 base sitting between them. CDR3 length: 11 residues. Germline lookup yields CDR1 ENHRY and CDR2 SYGVKD. CDR3 in DNA: TGTGCCATCAGTGATCAAGAGACCCAGTACTTC. Residues: CAISDQETQYF.

The V and J genes are TRBV6-6 and TRBJ2-7; maybe TRBD1 (5 bases). V lost 5 bases, J lost 5 bases, and 10 bases lay in between. Germline V gives CDR1 MNHNY, CDR2 SVGAGI (reference sequence). The CDR3 totals 12 residues. The CDR3 sequence: CASSDSVHEQYF. As DNA, the CDR3 is TGTGCCAGCAGTGACAGCGTACACGAGCAGTACTTC.

The chain employs TRBV9 and TRBJ1-4; D gene uncertain. CDR3 length equals 14 residues. V was shortened by 0 bases and J by 5 bases, with 8 bases between the two germline ends. The germline CDR1 and CDR2 sequences are SGDLS and YYNGEE. CDR3 amino acids: CASSVGGRNEKLFF. The DNA of the CDR3 is TGTGCCAGCAGCGTAGGAGGACGGAATGAAAAACTGTTTTTT.

This sequence joins TRBV10-3 and TRBJ1-4; D gene ambiguous. In germline, CDR1 is ENHRY, CDR2 SYGVKD. The V and J ends lost 3 bases and 8 bases respectively, with 16 bases between them. The CDR3 has 15 amino acids. The CDR3 coding sequence is TGTGCCATCAGTGAAAATCAGGAGGGAGGGGAAAAACTGTTTTTT. Translation gives CAISENQEGGEKLFF.

Comments on this clone: This clone may be a read error of a much larger clone one base away. Other DNA sequences in this sample translate to the same CDR3. The J gene is TRBJ2-3, the V gene TRBV11-2; no clear D gene. The CDR3 is made up of 11 amino acids. Germline V gene sequence: CDR1 SGHAT, CDR2 FQNNGV. The V gene lost 3 bases and the J gene lost 3 bases, with 1 base spanning the gap. CDR3 bases: TGTGCCAGCAGCTTTACAGATACGCAGTATTTT. Its protein product is CASSFTDTQYF.

The rearrangement uses TRBV28 and TRBJ2-1, with 9 nucleotides matching TRBD2. This CDR3 comprises 15 residues. Unmatched junction bases numbered 7, after V lost 3 bases and J lost 7 bases. Germline CDR1 is MDHEN and CDR2 is SYDVKM. CDR3 amino acids: CASSFVSGSSNEQFF. CDR3 nucleotides: TGTGCCAGCAGTTTTGTTAGCGGGAGCTCTAATGAGCAGTTCTTC.

In this sample, this clone turned up a few times. CDR3 sequence: CASSFIGEKLFF. The CDR3 nucleotides read TGTGCCAGCAGCTTCATCGGTGAAAAACTGTTTTTT. The V call is TRBV11-2, the J call TRBJ1-4; D unresolved. With 3 bases removed from V and 7 bases from J, the gap between germline ends came to 6 bases. Germline V gene lookup returns CDR1 SGHAT and CDR2 FQNNGV. This CDR3 spans 12 amino acids.

V gene TRBV28 combines with J gene TRBJ1-2, with D unclear. The length of the CDR3 is 16 residues. Trimming cost V 5 bases and J 0 bases, with 16 bases left between them. Looked up from germline, CDR1 is MDHEN and CDR2 is SYDVKM. The CDR3 coding sequence is TGTGCCAGCAGTATCCTTCTATCGACTGCTAACTATGGCTACACCTTC. Protein product: CASSILLSTANYGYTF.

The chain recombines TRBV7-9 with TRBJ2-1; 8 bases agree with TRBD1. With V trimmed by 8 bases and J by 1 base, 4 bases remained unmatched. The CDR3 runs 14 residues. CDR1 and CDR2 from the germline V gene are SEHNR and FQNEAQ (reference sequence). CDR3 sequence: CASGQGQSYNEQFF. CDR3 DNA sequence: TGTGCCAGCGGACAGGGTCAATCCTACAATGAGCAGTTCTTC.

For this clone: Additional DNA sequences in this sample encode the identical CDR3. The chain couples TRBV6-5 to TRBJ1-1; unclear D gene. Germline V gene lookup returns CDR1 MNHEY and CDR2 SVGAGI. The germline V and J ends were trimmed by 2 bases and 1 base, with 5 bases remaining between them. CDR3 length equals 13 residues. Written as DNA, the CDR3 is TGTGCCAGCAGTTACAGTCGGAACACTGAAGCTTTCTTT. It codes for CASSYSRNTEAFF.

The V call is TRBV5-1, the J call TRBJ2-2; possibly TRBD1 for D (5 bases). Germline V gives CDR1 SGHRS, CDR2 YFSETQ. The CDR3 contains 15 residues. V lost 4 bases and J 6 bases, leaving 16 bases between the germline ends. The CDR3 DNA sequence: TGCGCCAGCAGCCCATTTGACAGCCCCTCCGGGGAGCTGTTTTTT. Encoded protein: CASSPFDSPSGELFF.

The chain recombines TRBV7-8 with TRBJ2-7; D is tentatively TRBD1 or TRBD2 (6 bases each). The CDR3 consists of 12 residues. CDR1 and CDR2 (germline): SGHVS, FQNEAQ. Trimming took off 1 base at V and 11 bases at J, with 12 bases between the two ends. CDR3 in amino acids: CASSLDNRGEYF. CDR3 DNA sequence: TGTGCCAGCAGCTTAGACAATAGGGGGGAGTACTTC.

The rearrangement uses TRBV7-9 and TRBJ1-1, with 7 bases lining up with TRBD1. The length of the CDR3 is 19 residues. The germline V gene has CDR1 SEHNR and CDR2 FQNEAQ (reference sequence). J gave up 2 bases and V 2 bases, and 17 bases lay outside the gene matches. The CDR3, as DNA: TGTGCCAGCAGCTTATCCGTCGCCAGGGGGACTGGTATCAACACTGAAGCTTTCTTT. This translates into CASSLSVARGTGINTEAFF.

This clone was counted once. V and J are TRBV5-1 and TRBJ2-3; no clear D gene. V lost 4 bases and J lost 4, with 10 bases in between. Germline CDR1 and CDR2: SGHRS and YFSETQ. This CDR3 is 13 amino acids long. The DNA of the CDR3 is TGCGCCAGCAGCGAATATGGGTCAGATACGCAGTATTTT. This gives the protein CASSEYGSDTQYF.

CDR3 sequence (DNA): TGTGCCAGCAGCTTAGTGACAGAGTCCTACGAGCAGTACTTC. Translating it yields CASSLVTESYEQYF. This chain links TRBV11-1 with TRBJ2-7; TRBD1 is a possible D gene (5 bases). V lost 1 base, J lost 1 base, and 8 bases lay in between. The CDR3 is 14 residues long. Germline CDR1 reads SGHAT; CDR2 reads FQDESV (reference sequence).

This sequence joins TRBV7-2 and TRBJ2-1; 13 bases match TRBD2. With V trimmed by 5 bases and J by 0 bases, 7 bases remained unmatched. Germline V gives CDR1 SGHTA, CDR2 FQGNSA. This CDR3 spans 18 amino acids. CDR3 sequence: CASSLGLAGDNSYNEQFF. The CDR3 DNA sequence: TGTGCCAGCAGCCTAGGACTAGCGGGAGACAACTCCTACAATGAGCAGTTCTTC.

The chain is built from TRBV2 and TRBJ2-6, with a possible D match to TRBD1 (6 bases). The CDR3 is 21 residues long. Trimming took off 6 bases at V and 0 bases at J, with 27 bases between the two ends. Per germline, CDR1 SNHLY and CDR2 FYNNEI. The CDR3 nucleotides are TGTGCCAGCAGCCACACAGGGTCCGAAATGGATCCCAGCTCTGGGGCCAACGTCCTGACTTTC. It specifies CASSHTGSEMDPSSGANVLTF.

The gene calls are TRBV27 and TRBJ2-3; TRBD2 agrees at 13 bases. J gave up 4 bases and V 1 base, and 8 bases lay outside the gene matches. The CDR3 extends over 18 amino acids. Germline-derived CDR1 and CDR2 are MNHEY and SMNVEV (reference sequence). This chain's CDR3 is CASSLLLAGGPGADTQYF. The CDR3 region has the DNA TGTGCCAGCAGTTTATTACTAGCGGGAGGGCCGGGAGCAGATACGCAGTATTTT.

V and J are TRBV4-1 and TRBJ2-7, with a possible D match to TRBD1 (6 bases). CDR3 length: 15 residues. Trimming took 5 bases from V and 1 from J, leaving 15 bases between them. CDR1 is MGHRA and CDR2 is YSYEKL in the germline V gene. The CDR3, as DNA: TGCGCCAGCAGCACAGGCCTGGACAGTTCCTACGAGCAGTACTTC. As protein: CASSTGLDSSYEQYF.